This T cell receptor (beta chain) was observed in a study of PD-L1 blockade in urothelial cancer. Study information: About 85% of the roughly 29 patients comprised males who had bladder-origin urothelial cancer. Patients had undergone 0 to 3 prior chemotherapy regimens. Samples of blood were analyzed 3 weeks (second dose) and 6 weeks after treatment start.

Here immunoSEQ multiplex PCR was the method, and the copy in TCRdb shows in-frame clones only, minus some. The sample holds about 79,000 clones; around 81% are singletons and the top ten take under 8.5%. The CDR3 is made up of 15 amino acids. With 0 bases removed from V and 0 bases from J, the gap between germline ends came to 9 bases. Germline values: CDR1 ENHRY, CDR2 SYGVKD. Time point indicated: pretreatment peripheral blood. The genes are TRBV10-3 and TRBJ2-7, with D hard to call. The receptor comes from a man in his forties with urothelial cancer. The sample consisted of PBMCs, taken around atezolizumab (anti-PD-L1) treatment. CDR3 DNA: TGTGCCATCAGTGAGTCGAAACGGTACTCCTACGAGCAGTACTTC. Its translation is CAISESKRYSYEQYF.